This T cell receptor beta chain is from a study of blood T cell repertoires in COVID-19. Germline V lookup: CDR1 MDHEN, CDR2 SYDVKM. V was clipped by 8 bases and J by 2 bases, with 13 bases between them. The CDR3 runs 13 residues. Profiled with immunoSEQ multiplex PCR; TCRdb holds only in-frame clones, not every one. The sample yields roughly 250,000 clones, about 87% seen once. The chain recombines TRBV28 with TRBJ2-7, with a possible D match to TRBD1 (6 bases). Sequenced: PBMCs or T cells enriched from blood (not recorded which). This TCR was sampled from a woman aged 45-60 years who had recovered from COVID-19. CDR3 DNA: TGTGCCAGCGTCAACAGGGAAACCTACGAGCAGTACTTC. Translated: CASVNRETYEQYF. The variable domain in full, with the rest retrieved from reference TRBV28 and TRBJ2-7, is DVKVTQSSRYLVKRTGEKVFLECVQDMDHENMFWYRQDPGLGLRLIYFSYDVKMKEKGDIPEGYSVSREKKERFSLILESASTNQTSMYLCASVNRETYEQYFGPGTRLTVT.